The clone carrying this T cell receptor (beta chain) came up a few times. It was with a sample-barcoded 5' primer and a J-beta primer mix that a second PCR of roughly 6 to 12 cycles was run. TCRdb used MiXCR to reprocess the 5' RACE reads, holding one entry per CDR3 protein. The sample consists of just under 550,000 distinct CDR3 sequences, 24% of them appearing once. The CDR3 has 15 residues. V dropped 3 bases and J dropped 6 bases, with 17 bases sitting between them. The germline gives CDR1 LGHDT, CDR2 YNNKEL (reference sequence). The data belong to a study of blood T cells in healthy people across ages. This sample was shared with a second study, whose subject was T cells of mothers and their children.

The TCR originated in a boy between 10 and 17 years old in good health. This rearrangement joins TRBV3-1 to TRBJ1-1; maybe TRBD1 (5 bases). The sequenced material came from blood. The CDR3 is CASSHHPRVGAEAFF. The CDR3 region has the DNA TGTGCCAGCAGCCACCATCCCAGGGTGGGGGCTGAAGCTTTCTTT.